These 4 T cell receptor beta chains came from one sample sequenced in a study of identical twins. Each CDR3 protein is one row after TCRdb ran MiXCR on the 5' RACE reads. The profile shows about 890,000 distinct CDR3 sequences, 10% to 15% of them singletons. This same sample was also part of a study on yellow fever vaccine responses in identical twins.

The sequenced sample was PBMCs. The origin of the receptors is a young woman in good health.

This clonotype has ten or more counts. The chain couples TRBV29-1 to TRBJ2-3; 7 nucleotides agree with TRBD1. The junction had 5 bases not matched to a gene; V was cut back by 6 bases and J by 2 bases. The CDR3 contains 13 residues. Per the germline V gene, CDR1 is SQVTM and CDR2 is ANQGSEA. CDR3 residues: CSVSTGATDTQYF. CDR3 nucleotide sequence: TGCAGCGTCTCTACAGGGGCCACAGATACGCAGTATTTT.

The V call is TRBV5-1, the J call TRBJ2-1; TRBD2 aligns across 7 bases. This CDR3 has 14 amino acids. CDR1 SGHRS and CDR2 YFSETQ come from the germline V gene. V shed 4 bases and J 7 bases; nucleotides not matched to a gene: 8. The CDR3 DNA sequence: TGCGCCAGCAGCAGAATCGGGGGGAGAAATGAGCAGTTCTTC. Translating it yields CASSRIGGRNEQFF.

This clonotype was detected ten times or more. The chain uses TRBV11-2 and TRBJ2-1; 8 bases are a match to TRBD2. Germline assignment: CDR1 SGHAT and CDR2 FQNNGV. The CDR3 is 16 amino acids. V shed 5 bases, J shed 12 bases, and the junction held 18 bases outside the gene matches. CDR3 DNA: TGTGCCAGCAGCCCTGATCTAGCGGGTGCCGGGTCGGGGCAGTTCTTC. Translation: CASSPDLAGAGSGQFF.

This clonotype was found a few times. J is TRBJ2-2 and V is TRBV12-3 or TRBV12-4; 10 bases are a match to TRBD1. This CDR3 has 17 amino acids. J lost 3 bases, V lost 3 bases, and 7 bases had no gene match. This CDR3 reads CASSLKGTGVYTGELFF. CDR3 in DNA: TGTGCCAGCAGTTTGAAAGGGACAGGGGTGTACACCGGGGAGCTGTTTTTT.